This T cell receptor (beta chain) stems from a study of CD8 T cells in Susac syndrome. Study-wide results and caveats: The study acknowledged a relatively small number of individuals in its TCR sequencing and HLA analysis.

TCR beta from blood CD8+ and CD4+ T cells was sequenced. This CDR3 contains 11 residues. V shed 6 bases and J shed 9 bases, with 9 bases lying between them. In the case of this clonotype: Antigen: not known.

Reverse transcription of about 0.5 to 1 ug RNA was carried out with random hexamers. The immunoSEQ assay covered 54 Vbeta and 13 Jbeta segments for CDR3. TCRdb re-called the immunoSEQ multiplex PCR reads through MiXCR, storing one row per CDR3 protein. The table lists 100,000 to 150,000 distinct CDR3 sequences, around 80% of them singletons. This clonotype was obtained from a human donor with multiple sclerosis. V usage is TRBV12-3 or TRBV12-4 and J usage is TRBJ2-1; no firm D call. The sample taken for sequencing was CD8+ T cells from PBMCs. In nucleotides, the CDR3 is TGTGCCAGCAGCCTTCGGCCTGAGCAGTTCTTC. Translating gives CASSLRPEQFF.